The TCR beta chain under discussion was sequenced for a study of T cells in Graves' hyperthyroidism and ophthalmopathy. The definition of stable Graves' hyperthyroidism was no ophthalmopathy progression within 18 months. Reasons for excluding patients were uncontrolled infection, other autoimmune disease, pregnancy or lactation. The diagnoses drew upon clinical symptoms, serum thyroxine and TRAb, thyroid ultrasound and orbital computed tomography. Ten or more counts support this clonotype. The antigen is undetermined. There were TCR beta CDR3 regions amplified from RNA transcripts. Initially, a first-round RT-PCR of the TCR CDR3 employed the HTBI primer set. Each CDR3 protein gets one entry after TCRdb re-called the multiplex PCR reads with MiXCR. This table has 350,000 to 400,000 distinct CDR3 sequences, about 18% appearing once. The CDR3 is made up of 15 amino acids. V was shortened by 6 bases and J by 0 bases, with 15 bases between the two germline ends.

General study findings and limits: Most expanded thyroid clonotypes above 0.001 recurred in blood.

The sample comprised blood. The genes are TRBV12-3 or TRBV12-4 and TRBJ2-7; perhaps D is TRBD1 or TRBD2 (5 bases each). The TCR originated in a woman younger than 30 with Graves' hyperthyroidism. CDR3 in amino acids: CASSQGRTNSYEQYF. CDR3 DNA: TGTGCCAGCAGCCAGGGACGGACAAACTCCTACGAGCAGTACTTC.